This passage covers 30 T cell receptor beta chains from one sample sequenced in a study of cytomegalovirus exposure and HLA in healthy donors. The PCR ran on 60 Vbeta and 13 Jbeta primers. TCRdb's table, derived via immunoSEQ multiplex PCR, lists solely in-frame clones and lacks some. The sample carries about 120,000 clones, around 77% recorded once. Sequenced material: PBMCs. These receptors all come from a man aged 40-50 years in good health and CMV-seropositive.

This chain uses TRBV5-1 with TRBJ2-1, with TRBD1 matching 7 bases. The CDR3 loop spans 15 amino acids. Germline CDR1 SGHRS, CDR2 YFSETQ. V gave up 0 bases and J gave up 3 bases; unmatched junction bases: 3. CDR3 DNA sequence: TGCGCCAGCAGCTTGGAGGGGACAGTCTACAATGAGCAGTTCTTC. It yields the protein CASSLEGTVYNEQFF.

The sample holds a few counts of this clone. This chain connects TRBV7-8 to TRBJ1-2; a weak D match, TRBD1 (6 bases). Germline loops: CDR1 SGHVS, CDR2 FQNEAQ. This CDR3 region has 14 residues. The V gene lost 5 bases and the J gene lost 4 bases, with 14 bases spanning the gap. Written as DNA, the CDR3 is TGTGCCAGCAGCAAAAGGGGGTCTCGCTATGGCTACACCTTC. The encoded protein is CASSKRGSRYGYTF.

This clone was seen only once. The chain recombines TRBV5-1 with TRBJ1-2, with 8 bases fitting TRBD1. The ends lost 3 bases at V and 4 bases at J; junction bases unmatched: 2. In germline, CDR1 is SGHRS, CDR2 YFSETQ. The CDR3 extends over 13 amino acids. The CDR3 DNA reads TGCGCCAGCAGCTCTGGACAGGGCTATGGCTACACCTTC. Amino acid sequence: CASSSGQGYGYTF.

The V and J genes are TRBV7-9 and TRBJ1-4, with 9 bases that match TRBD1. This CDR3 has 18 amino acids. Germline V gives CDR1 SEHNR, CDR2 FQNEAQ (reference sequence). Trimming cost V 2 bases and J 4 bases; bases outside gene matches: 11. CDR3 DNA: TGTGCCAGCAGCTTAAAAACAGGGGGCTTCGTGGATAATGAAAAACTGTTTTTT. Protein sequence: CASSLKTGGFVDNEKLFF.

V and J are TRBV7-2 and TRBJ2-7; 7 bases are a match to TRBD1. CDR3 length equals 14 residues. The V and J ends lost 5 bases and 3 bases, in that order; junction bases with no gene match: 7. In germline, CDR1 is SGHTA, CDR2 FQGNSA. For the CDR3, the DNA is TGTGCCAGCAGCCCCGAGGGACAGATCTACGAGCAGTACTTC. Amino acids: CASSPEGQIYEQYF.

The rearrangement uses TRBV6-5 and TRBJ2-2, with D unresolved. Germline CDR1 and CDR2: MNHEY and SVGAGI. The length of the CDR3 is 16 residues. Trimming took off 3 bases at V and 1 base at J, with 12 bases between the two ends. In nucleotides, the CDR3 is TGTGCCAGCAGTTATGGAGTTCTTTTGAACACCGGGGAGCTGTTTTTT. Its protein product is CASSYGVLLNTGELFF.

The chain combines TRBV28 with TRBJ1-2, with 7 bases fitting TRBD1. The CDR3 extends over 14 amino acids. J lost 8 bases, V lost 6 bases, and 12 bases had no gene match. CDR1 and CDR2 (germline): MDHEN, SYDVKM. As DNA, the CDR3 is TGTGCCAGCAGCCCAACAGGGGATGATGGCGGCTACACCTTC. Translation gives CASSPTGDDGGYTF.

The chain is built from TRBV9 and TRBJ1-1; weak D call: TRBD1 (6 bases). There are 14 residues in the CDR3. In germline, CDR1 is SGDLS, CDR2 YYNGEE. V was cut by 3 bases and J by 5 bases, with 14 bases left in between. The CDR3 region is CASSERPQGTEAFF. The CDR3 DNA follows: TGTGCCAGCAGCGAGAGACCTCAGGGGACTGAAGCTTTCTTT.

CDR3 protein: CASNVGGAPNEQFF. CDR3 bases: TGTGCCAGCAACGTCGGGGGGGCCCCGAATGAGCAGTTCTTC. The chain recombines TRBV28 with TRBJ2-1, with TRBD2 identical over 8 bases. CDR1 is MDHEN, CDR2 SYDVKM, per germline. The CDR3 sequence is 14 residues long. The junction had 9 bases not matched to a gene; V was cut back by 7 bases and J by 7 bases. Full variable domain (rest looked up from reference TRBV28 and TRBJ2-1): DVKVTQSSRYLVKRTGEKVFLECVQDMDHENMFWYRQDPGLGLRLIYFSYDVKMKEKGDIPEGYSVSREKKERFSLILESASTNQTSMYLCASNVGGAPNEQFFGPGTRLTVL.

The chain uses TRBV6-5 and TRBJ1-4, with unresolved D. V was pared by 7 bases and J by 5 bases, with 14 bases between. The CDR3 extends over 14 amino acids. CDR1 MNHEY and CDR2 SVGAGI come from the germline V gene. The CDR3, as DNA: TGTGCCAGCATTACGAAACGGAGGAATGAAAAACTGTTTTTT. Translating it yields CASITKRRNEKLFF.

This sequence joins TRBV19 and TRBJ2-1, with TRBD1 identical over 9 bases. Germline-derived CDR1 and CDR2 are LNHDA and SQIVND (reference sequence). Germline trimming cut 9 bases from V and 5 bases from J; bases unmatched to any gene: 5. The CDR3 length is 13 residues. The CDR3 DNA sequence: TGTGCCAGCCGGGACAGGGCGAACAATGAGCAGTTCTTC. It is translated as CASRDRANNEQFF.

The V and J genes are TRBV6-1 and TRBJ2-5; D uncertain. The CDR3 length is 11 residues. CDR1 and CDR2 (germline): MNHNS, SASEGT. Trimming left V 3 bases short and J 13 bases short, with 12 bases between. The CDR3 nucleotides read TGTGCCAGCAGTGACCCCGGTACTCCGTACTTC. This translates into CASSDPGTPYF.

The chain uses TRBV4-1 and TRBJ1-1; tentatively, D is TRBD1 (5 bases). The V gene's germline CDR1 is MGHRA and CDR2 YSYEKL. Trimming took off 0 bases at V and 11 bases at J, with 7 bases between the two ends. This CDR3 comprises 11 residues. CDR3 residues: CASSQEGPAFF. Here the CDR3 DNA reads TGCGCCAGCAGCCAAGAGGGGCCGGCTTTCTTT.

In this sample, this clone turned up a few times. The V call is TRBV5-1, the J call TRBJ2-3; 13 nucleotides align to TRBD2. CDR1 and CDR2 (germline): SGHRS, YFSETQ. With 5 bases clipped from V and 2 bases from J, the junction kept 5 bases outside the gene matches. The CDR3 length is 16 residues. The CDR3 nucleotides read TGCGCCAGCAGAACCGGGACTAGCGGGGACACAGATACGCAGTATTTT. As protein: CASRTGTSGDTDTQYF. Full variable domain (missing parts from reference TRBV5-1 and TRBJ2-3): KAGVTQTPRYLIKTRGQQVTLSCSPISGHRSVSWYQQTPGQGLQFLFEYFSETQRNKGNFPGRFSGRQFSNSRSEMNVSTLELGDSALYLCASRTGTSGDTDTQYFGPGTRLTVL.

The V gene is TRBV27, the J gene TRBJ2-2, with unresolved D. Germline CDR1 reads MNHEY; CDR2 reads SMNVEV (reference sequence). The CDR3 consists of 14 residues. V lost 3 bases and J lost 9, with 14 bases in between. The DNA of the CDR3 is TGTGCCAGCAGTTTTTCCCAGGTTGGTTGGGAGCTGTTTTTT. Protein: CASSFSQVGWELFF.

CDR3: CASSQTTGGDYGYTF. In nucleotides, the CDR3 is TGCGCCAGCAGCCAAACGACAGGGGGCGACTATGGCTACACCTTC. This chain links TRBV4-1 with TRBJ1-2, with TRBD1 identical over 10 bases. The CDR3 runs to 15 residues. CDR1 and CDR2 (germline): MGHRA, YSYEKL. Trimming cost V 2 bases and J 3 bases; bases outside gene matches: 3.

The chain links TRBV30 to TRBJ1-2; 7 bases are a match to TRBD1. The germline gives CDR1 GTSNPN, CDR2 SVGIG (reference sequence). This CDR3 comprises 15 residues. V shed 6 bases and J 3 bases; nucleotides not matched to a gene: 13. The chain's CDR3 is CACESIGTDDYGYTF. CDR3 DNA sequence: TGTGCCTGTGAATCCATAGGGACAGATGACTATGGCTACACCTTC.

This rearrangement joins TRBV7-3 to TRBJ1-3; the D gene is possibly TRBD1 (5 bases). The germline V gene encodes CDR1 SGHTA and CDR2 FQGTGA. V dropped 1 base and J dropped 2 bases, with 9 bases sitting between them. The CDR3 extends over 15 amino acids. Written as DNA, the CDR3 is TGTGCCAGCAGCTTAAATGCAGGGACTGGAAACACCATATATTTT. Protein sequence: CASSLNAGTGNTIYF.

The chain links TRBV18 to TRBJ1-4; D remains unclear. This CDR3 is 13 amino acids long. The V and J ends lost 3 bases and 8 bases respectively, with 10 bases between them. Germline CDR1 is KGHSH and CDR2 is LQKENI. Written as DNA, the CDR3 is TGTGCCAGCTCACCTCGGTCAGCGGAAAAACTGTTTTTT. This sequence encodes CASSPRSAEKLFF.

The chain recombines TRBV5-1 with TRBJ1-1; D uncertain. The length of the CDR3 is 18 residues. The V end was cut by 1 base, the J end by 3 bases, with 22 bases between. CDR1 and CDR2 from the germline V gene are SGHRS and YFSETQ. The CDR3 reads CASSLNPTRLRDDTEAFF. The CDR3 nucleotides are TGCGCCAGCAGCTTGAACCCAACGCGGCTCCGTGATGACACTGAAGCTTTCTTT.

The CDR3 here is CASSPLAGTGNNEQFF. CDR3 in DNA: TGTGCCAGCTCACCTTTAGCCGGGACAGGGAACAATGAGCAGTTCTTC. This chain connects TRBV18 to TRBJ2-1; 9 bases fit TRBD1. Trimming cost V 3 bases and J 5 bases; bases outside gene matches: 8. CDR1 and CDR2 (germline): KGHSH, LQKENI. The CDR3 is made up of 16 amino acids.

The V gene is TRBV4-2, the J gene TRBJ2-2; TRBD1 aligns across 7 bases. Germline CDR1 reads LGHNA; CDR2 reads YNFKEQ. The CDR3 contains 17 residues. V was clipped by 0 bases and J by 5 bases; unmatched bases: 9. CDR3: CASSQEMIGTETGELFF. The DNA of the CDR3 is TGTGCCAGCAGCCAAGAGATGATCGGGACAGAAACCGGGGAGCTGTTTTTT.

V is TRBV5-1 and J is TRBJ1-6; 7 nucleotides agree with TRBD1. The CDR3 is made up of 16 amino acids. Germline values: CDR1 SGHRS, CDR2 YFSETQ. V was pared by 4 bases and J by 5 bases, with 9 bases of the junction left unmatched. The CDR3 is CASSTGTARNNSPLHF. The CDR3 region has the DNA TGCGCCAGCAGCACCGGGACAGCCCGGAATAATTCACCCCTCCACTTT.

V and J are TRBV7-6 and TRBJ2-7; TRBD2 aligns across 11 bases. The CDR3 covers 15 residues. In germline, CDR1 is SGHVS, CDR2 FNYEAQ. J lost 5 bases, V lost 1 base, and 4 bases had no gene match. This chain's CDR3 is CASSLVLAGAHEQYF. As DNA, the CDR3 is TGTGCCAGCAGCTTAGTACTAGCGGGGGCCCACGAGCAGTACTTC. The complete variable domain, with remaining parts taken from reference TRBV7-6 and TRBJ2-7, reads GAGVSQSPRYKVTKRGQDVALRCDPISGHVSLYWYRQALGQGPEFLTYFNYEAQQDKSGLPNDRFSAERPEGSISTLTIQRTEQRDSAMYRCASSLVLAGAHEQYFGPGTRLTVT.

The chain employs TRBV4-3 and TRBJ2-1; TRBD2 matches 12 bases. Germline CDR1 reads LGHNA; CDR2 reads YSLEER. V gave up 0 bases and J gave up 1 base; unmatched junction bases: 4. This CDR3 spans 18 amino acids. This chain's CDR3 is CASSQELAGGGSYNEQFF. The CDR3 DNA reads TGCGCCAGCAGCCAAGAGCTAGCGGGGGGGGGTTCCTACAATGAGCAGTTCTTC.

This chain links TRBV29-1 with TRBJ2-1; D remains ambiguous. Trimming took 7 bases from V and 8 from J, leaving 18 bases between them. There are 13 residues in the CDR3. Germline-derived CDR1 and CDR2 are SQVTM and ANQGSEA. The CDR3 DNA is TGCAGCGCCGTAGGCGTCCCAGAGGATGAGCAGTTCTTC. Protein product: CSAVGVPEDEQFF.

V is TRBV19 and J is TRBJ1-2; the D gene is possibly TRBD1 (5 bases). Deletions cut 4 bases from V and 3 bases from J, with 21 bases between. This CDR3 is built from 17 residues. Germline V lookup: CDR1 LNHDA, CDR2 SQIVND (reference sequence). CDR3 nucleotide sequence: TGTGCCAGTAGTAGGACGCTCACAGAAGGGGTTGACTATGGCTACACCTTC. Translated, it gives CASSRTLTEGVDYGYTF.

This chain joins TRBV28 and TRBJ1-1, with D perhaps matching TRBD1 (5 bases). V shed 6 bases and J shed 4 bases, with 18 bases lying between them. This CDR3 contains 15 residues. Looked up from germline, CDR1 is MDHEN and CDR2 is SYDVKM. The CDR3 spells CASRENTAQGTEAFF. Here the CDR3 DNA reads TGTGCCAGCAGGGAAAATACGGCTCAGGGCACTGAAGCTTTCTTT. The full variable domain, in which reference TRBV28 and TRBJ1-1 provide the parts outside the CDR3, is DVKVTQSSRYLVKRTGEKVFLECVQDMDHENMFWYRQDPGLGLRLIYFSYDVKMKEKGDIPEGYSVSREKKERFSLILESASTNQTSMYLCASRENTAQGTEAFFGQGTRLTVV.

V is TRBV29-1 and J is TRBJ2-1, with a tentative D call TRBD2 (6 bases). Trimming stripped 5 bases from V and 7 bases from J, with 12 bases between. Germline values: CDR1 SQVTM, CDR2 ANQGSEA. The CDR3 is made up of 12 amino acids. The CDR3 here is CSVRGGENEQFF. CDR3 bases: TGCAGCGTTCGCGGAGGGGAGAATGAGCAGTTCTTC.

The rearrangement uses TRBV5-1 and TRBJ2-3; D is undetermined. CDR3 size: 14 residues. Germline CDR1 is SGHRS and CDR2 is YFSETQ. Trimming cost V 2 bases and J 6 bases, with 13 bases left between them. This chain's CDR3 is CASSFETEKDTQYF. CDR3 bases: TGCGCCAGCAGCTTTGAAACAGAGAAGGATACGCAGTATTTT.